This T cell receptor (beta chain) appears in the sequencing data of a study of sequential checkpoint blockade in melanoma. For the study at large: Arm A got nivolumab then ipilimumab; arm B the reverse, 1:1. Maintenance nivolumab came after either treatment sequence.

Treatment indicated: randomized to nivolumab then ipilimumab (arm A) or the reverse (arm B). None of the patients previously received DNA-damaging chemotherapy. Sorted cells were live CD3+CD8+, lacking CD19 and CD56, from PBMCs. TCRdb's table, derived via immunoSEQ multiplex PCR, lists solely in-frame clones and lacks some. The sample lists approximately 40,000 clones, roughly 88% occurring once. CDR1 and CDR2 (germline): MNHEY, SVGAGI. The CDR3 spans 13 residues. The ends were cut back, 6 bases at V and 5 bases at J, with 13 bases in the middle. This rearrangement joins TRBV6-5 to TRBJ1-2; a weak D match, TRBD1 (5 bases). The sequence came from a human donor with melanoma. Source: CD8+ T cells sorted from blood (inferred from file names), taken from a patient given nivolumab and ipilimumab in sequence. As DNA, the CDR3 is TGTGCCAGCAGCCCATCAGGGCTGTATGGCTACACCTTC. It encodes CASSPSGLYGYTF.